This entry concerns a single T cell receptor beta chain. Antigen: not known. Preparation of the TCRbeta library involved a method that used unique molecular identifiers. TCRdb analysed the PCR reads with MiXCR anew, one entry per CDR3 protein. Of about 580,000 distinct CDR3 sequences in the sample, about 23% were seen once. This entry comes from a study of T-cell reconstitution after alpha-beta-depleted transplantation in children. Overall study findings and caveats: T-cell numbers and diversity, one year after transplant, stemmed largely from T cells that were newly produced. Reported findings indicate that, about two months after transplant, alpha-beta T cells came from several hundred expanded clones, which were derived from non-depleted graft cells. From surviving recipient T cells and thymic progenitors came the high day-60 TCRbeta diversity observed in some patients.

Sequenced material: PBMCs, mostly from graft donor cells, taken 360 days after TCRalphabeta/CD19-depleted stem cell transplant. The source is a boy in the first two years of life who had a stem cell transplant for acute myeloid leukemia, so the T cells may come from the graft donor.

The CDR3 bases are TGTGCCAGCAGCTTGGAGTCTCCAGATACGCAGTATTTT. Its translation: CASSLESPDTQYF. The rearrangement uses TRBV5-6 and TRBJ2-3; D not resolved. CDR1 is SGHDT and CDR2 is YYEEEE in the germline V gene. This CDR3 contains 13 residues. Between the trimmed V and J ends, which lost 0 bases and 4 bases, there was a span of 6 bases.